This entry lists 18 T cell receptor beta chains sequenced from one sample in a study of Tregs in tolerant kidney transplant recipients. TCRdb keeps only in-frame clones here, not all; method: immunoSEQ multiplex PCR. The sample has 15,000 to 19,000 clones, more than 80% seen once; the top ten hold approximately 12%. The sequenced material came from CD8+ T cells from blood. The receptors shown here come from a human donor in good health.

The chain has TRBV11-2 and TRBJ2-3; 10 nucleotides match TRBD2. Germline V gives CDR1 SGHAT, CDR2 FQNNGV. Trimming removed 3 bases from V and 3 bases from J; junction bases left unmatched: 3. The CDR3 totals 15 residues. Here the CDR3 reads CASSLLAGETDTQYF. The CDR3 DNA is TGTGCCAGCAGCTTGCTAGCGGGAGAAACAGATACGCAGTATTTT.

The CDR3 nucleotides are TGTGCCAGCAGCTTAGTTAGCAGGAGCTACGAGCAGTACTTC. Translation gives CASSLVSRSYEQYF. The chain is built from TRBV7-2 and TRBJ2-7; D call uncertain. The germline V gene encodes CDR1 SGHTA and CDR2 FQGNSA. CDR3 length: 14 residues. V lost 1 base and J 3 bases, leaving 10 bases between the germline ends.

The chain combines TRBV4-3 with TRBJ1-2; 9 positions agree with TRBD1. The J segment lost 6 bases and the V segment lost 4 bases, leaving 6 bases of the junction unmatched. Per germline, CDR1 LGHNA and CDR2 YSLEER. The CDR3 runs to 14 residues. CDR3 sequence: CASSLGTGQNGYTF. The DNA for the CDR3 is TGCGCCAGCAGCCTCGGGACAGGGCAAAATGGCTACACCTTC.

This chain joins TRBV4-2 and TRBJ2-7, with TRBD1 matching 9 bases. V was pared by 4 bases and J by 5 bases, with 9 bases of the junction left unmatched. The CDR3 extends over 15 amino acids. Germline CDR1 LGHNA, CDR2 YNFKEQ. The DNA for the CDR3 is TGTGCCAGCAGCCGGAATACAGGGGGCGTCGACGAGCAGTACTTC. Residues: CASSRNTGGVDEQYF.

The sample holds one count of this clone. The chain joins TRBV6-5 to TRBJ2-2, with D tentatively TRBD2 (5 bases). CDR3 size: 14 residues. Deletions cut 0 bases from V and 7 bases from J, with 9 bases between. CDR1 and CDR2 from the germline V gene are MNHEY and SVGAGI. DNA of the CDR3: TGTGCCAGCAGTTACTCACTAGGCATCGGGGAGCTGTTTTTT. This sequence encodes CASSYSLGIGELFF.

This clone was detected only once. The chain recombines TRBV4-3 with TRBJ2-7, with 8 bases identical to TRBD1. Trimming cost V 1 base and J 4 bases; bases outside gene matches: 6. The CDR3 loop spans 15 amino acids. CDR1 is LGHNA and CDR2 is YSLEER in the germline V gene. CDR3 sequence (DNA): TGCGCCAGCAGCCAAGCCCGGACAGGGCGATACGAGCAGTACTTC. This encodes CASSQARTGRYEQYF.

DNA for the CDR3: TGTGCCAGCAGCCCCCAGAGTGGGCGGGAGAGGAGCTACGAGCAGTACTTC. This sequence encodes CASSPQSGRERSYEQYF. The genes are TRBV7-6 and TRBJ2-7, with 7 nucleotides matching TRBD2. Germline CDR1 reads SGHVS; CDR2 reads FNYEAQ. J lost 3 bases, V lost 5 bases, and 16 bases had no gene match. This CDR3 has 17 amino acids.

The rearrangement joins TRBV5-8 to TRBJ2-7; 10 positions agree with TRBD1. V dropped 2 bases and J dropped 5; count of bases not matched to a gene: 4. CDR3 length: 14 amino acids. Per the germline V gene, CDR1 is SGHTS and CDR2 is YDEGEE. The CDR3 is CASSLTGTGDEQYF. In DNA, the CDR3 is TGTGCCAGCAGCTTAACCGGGACAGGGGACGAGCAGTACTTC.

This rearrangement joins TRBV30 to TRBJ1-5, with D uncertain. Germline V gives CDR1 GTSNPN, CDR2 SVGIG (reference sequence). Trimming removed 2 bases at V and 5 bases at J, with 13 bases between. The CDR3 has 14 residues. The CDR3 sequence is CAWSRRPVDQPQHF. As DNA, the CDR3 is TGTGCCTGGAGTCGGCGCCCGGTAGATCAGCCCCAGCATTTT.

CDR3 nucleotide sequence: TGTGCCAGCTGTTCTCAGTTCAAACAAAGTCGGGCCAACGTCCTGACTTTC. Its protein is CASCSQFKQSRANVLTF. This chain connects TRBV9 to TRBJ2-6; D is uncertain. This CDR3 comprises 17 residues. V was trimmed by 7 bases and J by 5 bases, leaving 22 bases between them. Germline CDR1 and CDR2: SGDLS and YYNGEE.

The chain has TRBV6-5 and TRBJ1-1; D is ambiguous. There are 13 residues in the CDR3. The germline CDR1 and CDR2 sequences are MNHEY and SVGAGI. Trimming took 4 bases from V and 5 from J, leaving 11 bases between them. The CDR3 sequence is CASSWTLGTEAFF. The CDR3 DNA reads as TGTGCCAGCAGTTGGACTTTGGGGACTGAAGCTTTCTTT.

J is TRBJ2-7 and V is TRBV27, with D uncertain. Germline CDR1 is MNHEY and CDR2 is SMNVEV (reference sequence). V was trimmed by 5 bases and J by 5 bases, leaving 13 bases between them. The CDR3 has 13 residues. CDR3 residues: CASSARFPHEQYF. The CDR3 nucleotides are TGTGCCAGCAGTGCGCGGTTTCCCCACGAGCAGTACTTC.

J is TRBJ2-1 and V is TRBV2, with 7 bases lining up with TRBD2. Per germline, CDR1 SNHLY and CDR2 FYNNEI. The CDR3 spans 15 residues. J lost 6 bases, V lost 2 bases, and 7 bases had no gene match. In nucleotides, the CDR3 is TGTGCCAGCAGTGAATTTCGACTAGCCATCAATGAGCAGTTCTTC. It is translated as CASSEFRLAINEQFF. Using reference TRBV2 and TRBJ2-1 for the parts outside the CDR3, the full variable domain is EPEVTQTPSHQVTQMGQEVILRCVPISNHLYFYWYRQILGQKVEFLVSFYNNEISEKSEIFDDQFSVERPDGSNFTLKIRSTKLEDSAMYFCASSEFRLAINEQFFGPGTRLTVL.

CDR3 protein: CASTDGGEETQYF. The DNA for the CDR3 is TGTGCCAGCACCGATGGAGGTGAGGAGACCCAGTACTTC. The chain has TRBV6-1 and TRBJ2-5, with a possible D match to TRBD2 (5 bases). This CDR3 has 13 amino acids. Germline values: CDR1 MNHNS, CDR2 SASEGT. V was trimmed by 7 bases and J by 5 bases, leaving 14 bases between them.

The chain employs TRBV7-9 and TRBJ1-1; 8 bases map to TRBD1. CDR1 SEHNR and CDR2 FQNEAQ come from the germline V gene (reference sequence). V lost 11 bases and J lost 1; bases outside the gene matches: 6. The CDR3 is 13 amino acids. CDR3 sequence: CAGDRGSNTEAFF. In nucleotides, the CDR3 is TGTGCCGGTGACAGGGGATCGAACACTGAAGCTTTCTTT.

The genes are TRBV10-3 and TRBJ1-1, with D hard to call. Germline V gene sequence: CDR1 ENHRY, CDR2 SYGVKD. The CDR3 sequence is 17 residues long. Deletions cut 0 bases from V and 1 base from J, with 15 bases between. The CDR3 DNA follows: TGTGCCATCAGTGAGTCGGTGACGGGCCGGGGGAACACTGAAGCTTTCTTT. Its protein is CAISESVTGRGNTEAFF.

This chain uses TRBV27 with TRBJ2-3; D is uncertain. In germline, CDR1 is MNHEY, CDR2 SMNVEV (reference sequence). The CDR3 runs to 13 residues. V was cut by 6 bases and J by 5 bases, with 12 bases left in between. CDR3 region: CASSHGPLDTQYF. The CDR3 region has the DNA TGTGCCAGCAGCCACGGACCTTTAGATACGCAGTATTTT.

The V gene is TRBV6-4, the J gene TRBJ2-2; D remains ambiguous. The length of the CDR3 is 14 residues. The V gene's germline CDR1 is MRHNA and CDR2 SNTAGT. Trimming took 3 bases from V and 2 from J, leaving 7 bases between them. CDR3 loop: CASSDRRNTGELFF. The CDR3 nucleotides are TGTGCCAGCAGTGATAGAAGAAACACCGGGGAGCTGTTTTTT.